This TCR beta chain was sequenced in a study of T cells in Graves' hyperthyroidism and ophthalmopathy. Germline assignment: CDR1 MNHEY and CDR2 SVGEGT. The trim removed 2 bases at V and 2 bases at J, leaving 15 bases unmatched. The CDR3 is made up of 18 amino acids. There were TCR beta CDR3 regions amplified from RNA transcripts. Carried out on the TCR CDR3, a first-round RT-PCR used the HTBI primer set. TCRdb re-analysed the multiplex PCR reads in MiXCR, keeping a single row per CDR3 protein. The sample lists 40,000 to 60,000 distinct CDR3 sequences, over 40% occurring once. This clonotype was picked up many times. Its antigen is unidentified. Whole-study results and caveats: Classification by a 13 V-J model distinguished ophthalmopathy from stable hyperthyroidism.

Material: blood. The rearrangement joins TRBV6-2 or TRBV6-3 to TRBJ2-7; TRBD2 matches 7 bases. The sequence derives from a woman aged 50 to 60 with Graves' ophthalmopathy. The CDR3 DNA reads TGTGCCAGCAGTTACACCCACTCTACTGGCGGGAGTCCCTACGAGCAGTACTTC. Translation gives CASSYTHSTGGSPYEQYF.